Listed below are T cell receptor beta chains from one sample, sequenced in a study of PD-1 blockade in classical Hodgkin lymphoma. TCRdb's table, derived via immunoSEQ multiplex PCR, lists solely in-frame clones and lacks some. The table shows over 80,000 clones, with 80% to 95% occurring only once. The sequencing used peripheral blood mononuclear cells (PBMCs), collected at baseline. The receptor set was obtained from a human donor with classical Hodgkin lymphoma. The CDR3 runs from the conserved cysteine through the conserved F or W. D genes are given only for firm matches. The listing skips clone size in some rows; elsewhere it reads once, few, many or a size class.

size	V	length	J	D	DNA	CDR3
NA	TRBV6-6	14	TRBJ2-7	TRBD2	TGTGCCAGCGGCGTACTAGCGGGGCGCTACGAGCAGTACTTC	CASGVLAGRYEQYF
NA	TRBV30	16	TRBJ1-5	NA	TGTGCCTGGAGTGTACCGTGGGACAAGAGCAATCAGCCCCAGCATTTT	CAWSVPWDKSNQPQHF
NA	TRBV2	15	TRBJ1-5	NA	TGTGCCAGCAGTACTGGACTTATCAGCAATCAGCCCCAGCATTTT	CASSTGLISNQPQHF
NA	TRBV5-1	14	TRBJ2-5	TRBD2	TGCGCCAGCAGCTTTAGCGGGACTCAAGAGACCCAGTACTTC	CASSFSGTQETQYF
NA	TRBV11-2	15	TRBJ2-5	TRBD2	TGTGCCAGCAGCTTATTCACGGGAGGCCAAGAGACCCAGTACTTC	CASSLFTGGQETQYF
NA	TRBV30	13	TRBJ1-6	TRBD1	TGTGCCTGGAGGGGACAGTCAAATTCACCCCTCCACTTT	CAWRGQSNSPLHF
once	TRBV30	12	TRBJ1-2	NA	TGTGCCTGGTCAAGGGGCGTCTATGGCTACACCTTC	CAWSRGVYGYTF
few	TRBV9	10	TRBJ2-7	NA	TGTGCAGGGCCCCCTTACGAGCAGTACTTC	CAGPPYEQYF
NA	TRBV6-4	15	TRBJ2-2	TRBD1	TGTGCCAGCAGTGACGGACAGGCTAACACCGGGGAGCTGTTTTTT	CASSDGQANTGELFF
NA	TRBV5-4	15	TRBJ2-7	TRBD2	TGTGCCAGCAGCCCGGTAGCGGGACCTCCGGGCGAGCAGTACTTC	CASSPVAGPPGEQYF
NA	TRBV5-1	13	TRBJ1-2	NA	TGCGCCAGCAGCTTCTCATCTAACTATGGCTACACCTTC	CASSFSSNYGYTF
NA	TRBV10-3	11	TRBJ1-2	NA	TGTGCCACCCAGGGAGGGTATGGCTACACCTTC	CATQGGYGYTF
NA	TRBV11-3	14	TRBJ1-3	NA	TGTGCCAGCAGCTTGGCGTCGGAAGGAAACACCATATATTTT	CASSLASEGNTIYF
NA	TRBV6-6	12	TRBJ2-7	NA	TGTGCCAGCAGTTACTCGAAGGCCGAGCAGTACTTC	CASSYSKAEQYF
NA	TRBV19	17	TRBJ1-5	TRBD1	TGTGCCAGTAGTGCGGGGACAGGGGGGGTGAGCAATCAGCCCCAGCATTTT	CASSAGTGGVSNQPQHF
NA	TRBV29-1	13	TRBJ2-7	NA	TGCAGCACCCTCAACTCCATCTCCTACGAGCAGTACTTC	CSTLNSISYEQYF
NA	TRBV6-1	16	TRBJ2-3	TRBD2	TGTGCCAGCAGTGATGTAGCGGGAGGTCGCACAGATACGCAGTATTTT	CASSDVAGGRTDTQYF
NA	TRBV4-1	14	TRBJ1-2	NA	TGCGCCAGCAGCCAAAGGCAGGCTAACTATGGCTACACCTTC	CASSQRQANYGYTF
NA	TRBV5-1	13	TRBJ1-1	TRBD1	TGCGCCAGCAGCGCCACAGGGGACACTGAAGCTTTCTTT	CASSATGDTEAFF
NA	TRBV10-2	15	TRBJ1-4	NA	TGCGCCAGCAGTGAGTATCCTGTGCGGGGTGAAAAACTGTTTTTT	CASSEYPVRGEKLFF
NA	TRBV7-9	18	TRBJ2-6	TRBD2	TGTGCCAGCAGCTGGGGACTAGCGGGGGGCTCTGGGGCCAACGTCCTGACTTTC	CASSWGLAGGSGANVLTF
few	TRBV27	15	TRBJ1-4	TRBD1	TGTGCCAGCAGTTTAACCGGGACAGTCCCTGAAAAACTGTTTTTT	CASSLTGTVPEKLFF
NA	TRBV11-2	15	TRBJ2-7	NA	TGTGCCAGCAGCTTAGCCAAGGGGCCCCTCTACGAGCAGTACTTC	CASSLAKGPLYEQYF
NA	TRBV27	14	TRBJ1-4	TRBD1	TGTGCCAGCAGTTTATCCAGGACAGGCGGGAAACTGTTTTTT	CASSLSRTGGKLFF
NA	TRBV9	12	TRBJ2-2	NA	TGTGCCAGCAGCGTCTGGTCCGGGGAGCTGTTTTTT	CASSVWSGELFF
NA	TRBV19	15	TRBJ2-3	TRBD1	TGTGCCAGTAGTATGACAGGGAGCAGCACAGATACGCAGTATTTT	CASSMTGSSTDTQYF
NA	TRBV5-1	12	TRBJ2-3	NA	TGCGCCAGCAGCTATAGCACAGATACGCAGTATTTT	CASSYSTDTQYF
few	TRBV5-1	15	TRBJ2-2	TRBD2	TGCGCCAGCAGCTTGGGGACTAGCTACACCGGGGAGCTGTTTTTT	CASSLGTSYTGELFF
NA	TRBV29-1	16	TRBJ2-1	TRBD1	TGCAGCGTTGAAGATGTGAACAGGGGTTCCTACAATGAGCAGTTCTTC	CSVEDVNRGSYNEQFF
NA	TRBV19	15	TRBJ2-2	TRBD2	TGTGCCAGTAGTATAAGCGGGACCTTTCCCGGGGAGCTGTTTTTT	CASSISGTFPGELFF
NA	TRBV2	11	TRBJ1-1	NA	TGTGCCAGCAGTGGAGGACAGGAAGCTTTCTTT	CASSGGQEAFF
NA	TRBV28	12	TRBJ2-3	NA	TGTGCCAGCAAGGCGGTAACAGATACGCAGTATTTT	CASKAVTDTQYF
NA	TRBV4-1	17	TRBJ1-2	NA	TGCGCCAGCAGCCAAGATCGCGTCGGTGAGGGAAAGGATGGCTACACCTTC	CASSQDRVGEGKDGYTF
NA	TRBV10-2	15	TRBJ1-5	NA	TGCGCCAGCAGTGAGTCTGCAGGGAGCAATCAGCCCCAGCATTTT	CASSESAGSNQPQHF
NA	TRBV30	15	TRBJ2-7	TRBD1	TGTGCCTGGAGTGTAGGACAGGGGATCGGCTACGAGCAGTACTTC	CAWSVGQGIGYEQYF
NA	TRBV14	12	TRBJ1-1	NA	TGTGCCAGCAGCCAAGATCTGGGGGCCGCTTTCTTT	CASSQDLGAAFF
NA	TRBV27	16	TRBJ2-7	NA	TGTGCCAGCAGTTTAACCGGACTCCGGCGTTCCTACGAGCAGTACTTC	CASSLTGLRRSYEQYF
NA	TRBV19	14	TRBJ1-4	NA	TGTGCCAGTAGTACCCGGGACTGGTGGGAAAAACTGTTTTTT	CASSTRDWWEKLFF
NA	TRBV7-9	17	TRBJ2-2	TRBD2	TGTGCCAGCAGCCGAGCCGCGGGCGGGAGAAACACCGGGGAGCTGTTTTTT	CASSRAAGGRNTGELFF
NA	TRBV27	13	TRBJ2-1	TRBD1	TGTGCCAGCAGGGGTAACCTAGGGGGCGAGCAGTTCTTC	CASRGNLGGEQFF
NA	TRBV6-1	14	TRBJ1-5	TRBD1	TGTGCCAGCCGGACGACAGGGGGGAATCAGCCCCAGCATTTT	CASRTTGGNQPQHF
few	TRBV2	15	TRBJ1-1	NA	TGTGCCAGCAGTGTAACAGACCAACCGAACACTGAAGCTTTCTTT	CASSVTDQPNTEAFF
NA	TRBV19	16	TRBJ1-1	NA	TGTGCCAGTCGGGGGACTCTCCTAAATTCGAACACTGAAGCTTTCTTT	CASRGTLLNSNTEAFF
NA	TRBV6-1	16	TRBJ1-5	NA	TGTGCCAGCAGTGAAAGGAGTCGGGGTAGCAATCAGCCCCAGCATTTT	CASSERSRGSNQPQHF
once	TRBV19	15	TRBJ2-5	TRBD1	TGTGCCAGTATCAAAGGACAGGGGGCAGGAGAGACCCAGTACTTC	CASIKGQGAGETQYF
NA	TRBV5-1	18	TRBJ2-6	NA	TGCGCCAGCAGCTTACGACAGGGAGGGAACTCTGGGGCCAACGTCCTGACTTTC	CASSLRQGGNSGANVLTF
NA	TRBV4-1	17	TRBJ2-2	NA	TGCGCCAGCAGCCAAGTAAGGCAGGGGAATGTCGCCGGGGAGCTGTTTTTT	CASSQVRQGNVAGELFF
NA	TRBV19	15	TRBJ1-1	NA	TGTGCCAGTAGGGGTGAAGGTCTAGCGAGCACTGAAGCTTTCTTT	CASRGEGLASTEAFF
NA	TRBV21-1	13	TRBJ2-1	NA	TGTGCCAGCAGCGCGCGGGGCGTATCTGAGCAGTTCTTC	CASSARGVSEQFF
NA	TRBV30	17	TRBJ2-1	TRBD2	TGTGCCTGGAGTCCAATTCGGACTAGCGGGCTGTACAATGAGCAGTTCTTC	CAWSPIRTSGLYNEQFF
NA	TRBV30	13	TRBJ2-7	NA	TGTGCCTGGAGGAAGGACGCGCCCTACGAGCAGTACTTC	CAWRKDAPYEQYF
NA	TRBV19	14	TRBJ1-4	NA	TGTGCCAGTAGCTCGACAGCAACTAATGAAAAACTGTTTTTT	CASSSTATNEKLFF
once	TRBV19	15	TRBJ2-7	TRBD2	TGTGCCAGTAGTATAGAGGCGGGAGTCAGCTACGAGCAGTACTTC	CASSIEAGVSYEQYF
NA	TRBV5-6	16	TRBJ1-4	NA	TGTGCCAGCAGCTTACTCTGGGCGGCAACTAATGAAAAACTGTTTTTT	CASSLLWAATNEKLFF